This TCR beta chain was sequenced for a study of blood T cell repertoires in COVID-19. Study-wide background: Researchers got acute and convalescent COVID-19 samples from the United States, Italy and Spain. T cells, B-cell-depleted T cells, or PBMCs provided the cDNA or gDNA that served as material.

The Seattle patients joined while their infection was active and were tracked longitudinally afterward. The table came from immunoSEQ multiplex PCR; TCRdb's copy has only in-frame clones and leaves some out. The repertoire holds roughly 460,000 clones, with 85% to 90% as singletons. Sequenced sample: peripheral blood. This sequence was found in a man in his late teens or twenties with COVID-19, enrolled during active disease.

The CDR3 is CASGWGTGVNTEAFF. DNA for the CDR3: TGTGCTAGTGGTTGGGGGACAGGGGTTAACACTGAAGCTTTCTTT. The rearrangement links TRBV12-5 to TRBJ1-1; 10 bases map to TRBD1. CDR3 length: 15 residues. V was pared by 4 bases and J by 2 bases, with 4 bases of the junction left unmatched. Per germline, CDR1 LGHNT and CDR2 FRNRAP.